The present TCR beta chain was sequenced within a study of CD8 T cells in Susac syndrome. With random hexamers, reverse transcription was performed on about 0.5 to 1 ug of RNA. Amplification of TCR beta CDR3 used immunoSEQ multiplex PCR across 54 Vbeta and 13 Jbeta. TCRdb analysed the immunoSEQ multiplex PCR reads with MiXCR anew, one entry per CDR3 protein. The sample has 300,000 or so distinct CDR3 sequences; about 90% are singletons. Sequencing targeted TCR beta in T cells from blood (CD8+ and CD4+). The multiple sclerosis controls consisted of treatment-naive patients with relapsing-remitting disease, either stable or active. It was negative isolation that provided the CD8+ and CD4+ T cells, whereas TEMRA cells were enriched by FACS. The CDR3 totals 15 residues. Germline assignment: CDR1 SEHNR and CDR2 FQNEAQ (reference sequence). J was trimmed by 4 bases and V by 5 bases; bases with no gene match: 9.

This clonotype was detected once. This chain uses TRBV7-9 with TRBJ2-3; TRBD2 agrees at 7 bases. This TCR derives from a human donor with multiple sclerosis. Material: CD4+ T cells from PBMCs. CDR3 sequence: CASSLGGIVSDTQYF. In nucleotides, the CDR3 is TGTGCCAGCAGCCTCGGGGGGATCGTCTCAGATACGCAGTATTTT.